A single sample is the source of the 20 T cell receptor gamma chains below, sequenced in a study of Vδ1+ human thymocytes. Points from the study as a whole: Thymic TRG and TRD repertoires appeared highly polyclonal.

The template was reverse-transcribed extracted RNA. Multiplex PCR used pooled V-gene forward primers and a constant-region reverse primer to amplify CDR3s. TCRdb reanalyzed the multiplex PCR reads using CATT. This sample carries roughly 30,000 gamma-chain clones, about a fifth of them seen once, and the ten largest clones take 1.8%. These receptors' targets are unknown. The specimen was Vdelta1+ gamma-delta thymocytes from the thymus. The subset denotes: FACS-sorted CD3+ TCRalphabeta- TCRVdelta1+ TCRVdelta2- thymocytes. The receptors were sampled from a boy in the first two years of life who had congenital heart surgery.

This clone was seen a handful of times. The gene calls are TRGV3 and TRGJ1 or TRGJ2. The germline V gene encodes CDR1 VTNTFY and CDR2 YDVSTARD (reference sequence). The CDR3 loop spans 13 amino acids. J was trimmed by 2 bases and V by 5 bases; bases with no gene match: 6. CDR3 sequence: CATWVMDYYKKLF. The CDR3 DNA follows: TGTGCCACCTGGGTTATGGATTATTATAAGAAACTCTTT.

This clone was seen more than once but under ten times. The same CDR3 arises from other DNA sequences in this sample as well. The rearrangement uses TRGV9 and TRGJP1. The CDR3 totals 12 residues. Unmatched junction bases numbered 2, after V lost 2 bases and J lost 8 bases. CDR1 GITISATS and CDR2 ISYDGTV come from the germline V gene (reference sequence). CDR3 nucleotide sequence: TGTGCCTTGTGGGAGGCCGGTTGGTTCAAGATATTT. Translated, it gives CALWEAGWFKIF.

The chain has TRGV8 and TRGJ1 or TRGJ2. The V and J ends lost 2 bases and 4 bases, in that order; junction bases with no gene match: 5. Germline V lookup: CDR1 VENAVY, CDR2 YDSYNSRV. The CDR3 spans 13 residues. CDR3 nucleotide sequence: TGTGCCACCTGGGATAAGGGCTATTATAAGAAACTCTTT. Its translation: CATWDKGYYKKLF.

This clone is medium-sized. The same CDR3 also results from other DNA sequences found in this sample. The chain uses TRGV2 and TRGJ1 or TRGJ2. CDR3 length: 12 amino acids. In germline, CDR1 is EGSNGY, CDR2 YDSYNSKV. The junction had 3 bases not matched to a gene; V was cut back by 1 base and J by 6 bases. The CDR3 nucleotides are TGTGCCACCTGGGACGGACCTTATAAGAAACTCTTT. This codes for CATWDGPYKKLF.

This clone has a handful of counts. The chain links TRGV4 to TRGJ1 or TRGJ2. J lost 7 bases, V lost 4 bases, and 13 bases had no gene match. The CDR3 extends over 14 amino acids. The germline V gene has CDR1 EGSTGY and CDR2 YDSYTSSV. The CDR3 protein is CATWESQRYYKKLF. The CDR3 region has the DNA TGTGCCACCTGGGAAAGTCAGCGGTACTATAAGAAACTCTTT.

Concerning this clone itself: Other DNA sequences in this sample translate to the same CDR3. V usage is TRGV4 and J usage is TRGJ1 or TRGJ2. V shed 0 bases, J shed 5 bases, and the junction held 4 bases outside the gene matches. This CDR3 has 13 residues. The V gene's germline CDR1 is EGSTGY and CDR2 YDSYTSSV. CDR3 sequence: CATWDGRHYKKLF. For the CDR3, the DNA is TGTGCCACCTGGGATGGGCGCCATTATAAGAAACTCTTT.

This clone was counted a few times. This chain connects TRGV9 to TRGJ1 or TRGJ2. There are 10 residues in the CDR3. V trimming: 5 bases; J trimming: 10 bases; junction bases outside the gene matches: 5. Germline V gene lookup returns CDR1 GITISATS and CDR2 ISYDGTV (reference sequence). The CDR3 here is CALWALKKLF. For the CDR3, the DNA is TGTGCCTTGTGGGCGCTCAAGAAACTCTTT.

V usage is TRGV4 and J usage is TRGJ1 or TRGJ2. The CDR3 consists of 11 residues. CDR1 EGSTGY and CDR2 YDSYTSSV come from the germline V gene. The trim removed 2 bases at V and 9 bases at J, leaving 4 bases unmatched. The CDR3: CATWDVAKKLF. The CDR3 bases are TGTGCCACCTGGGATGTTGCTAAGAAACTCTTT.

This clone was picked up a small number of times. The same CDR3 is also encoded by other DNA sequences in this sample. The chain joins TRGV3 to TRGJ1 or TRGJ2. V was pared by 2 bases and J by 1 base, with 5 bases of the junction left unmatched. Germline V gives CDR1 VTNTFY, CDR2 YDVSTARD (reference sequence). The CDR3 length is 14 residues. The CDR3, as DNA: TGTGCCACCTGGGACACCACAAATTATTATAAGAAACTCTTT. This sequence encodes CATWDTTNYYKKLF.

This rearrangement joins TRGV2 to TRGJ1 or TRGJ2. Unmatched junction bases numbered 7, after V lost 2 bases and J lost 3 bases. Germline V gene lookup returns CDR1 EGSNGY and CDR2 YDSYNSKV. The CDR3 has 14 amino acids. In nucleotides, the CDR3 is TGTGCCACCTGGGACGCCCGGACTTATTATAAGAAACTCTTT. The encoded protein is CATWDARTYYKKLF.

The V gene is TRGV3, the J gene TRGJ1 or TRGJ2. CDR3 length equals 14 residues. The germline V gene encodes CDR1 VTNTFY and CDR2 YDVSTARD (reference sequence). Trimming took 0 bases from V and 5 from J; bases not matched to a gene: 7. In DNA form, the CDR3 reads TGTGCCACCTGGGACAGGCCTTCGGATTATAAGAAACTCTTT. This gives the protein CATWDRPSDYKKLF.

Details on this clone: The sample has other DNA sequences that encode this CDR3 too. V and J are TRGV5 and TRGJ1 or TRGJ2. Trimming at V came to 0 bases and at J to 0 bases, leaving 5 bases not matched to a gene. The germline V gene has CDR1 VINAFY and CDR2 YDVSNSKD. The CDR3 loop spans 15 amino acids. CDR3 bases: TGTGCCACCTGGGACAGGCCATCGAATTATTATAAGAAACTCTTT. Translation gives CATWDRPSNYYKKLF.

This clone was seen only a few times. The V call is TRGV3, the J call TRGJ1 or TRGJ2. The CDR3 is 15 amino acids. Germline CDR1 and CDR2: VTNTFY and YDVSTARD (reference sequence). V gave up 3 bases and J gave up 4 bases; unmatched junction bases: 12. CDR3 loop: CATWDGPRIYYKKLF. In DNA, the CDR3 is TGTGCCACCTGGGACGGTCCAAGGATATATTATAAGAAACTCTTT.

This clone was observed a few times. Just one base apart from a much larger clone, this may be a read error. Other nucleotide sequences in the sample specify the same CDR3. This chain connects TRGV4 to TRGJ1 or TRGJ2. V shed 0 bases, J shed 10 bases, and the junction held 6 bases outside the gene matches. The CDR3 sequence is 12 residues long. Germline V lookup: CDR1 EGSTGY, CDR2 YDSYTSSV. CDR3 in DNA: TGTGCCACCTGGGATGGGCACTACAAGAAACTCTTT. It is translated as CATWDGHYKKLF.

This clone appeared a few times. Other DNA sequences in this sample translate to the same CDR3. The rearrangement links TRGV9 to TRGJ1 or TRGJ2. Germline-derived CDR1 and CDR2 are GITISATS and ISYDGTV (reference sequence). This CDR3 is 13 amino acids long. Trimming cost V 1 base and J 3 bases; bases outside gene matches: 3. This chain's CDR3 is CALWEVAYYKKLF. In nucleotides, the CDR3 is TGTGCCTTGTGGGAGGTAGCTTATTATAAGAAACTCTTT.

By its share, this clone is medium-sized. Within the sample, other DNA sequences also encode this same CDR3. This chain connects TRGV9 to TRGJ1 or TRGJ2. The CDR3 sequence is 13 residues long. Germline values: CDR1 GITISATS, CDR2 ISYDGTV (reference sequence). J was trimmed by 6 bases and V by 0 bases; bases with no gene match: 5. CDR3 in DNA: TGTGCCTTGTGGGAGGTGCATGGTTATAAGAAACTCTTT. Translated: CALWEVHGYKKLF.

The V gene is TRGV8, the J gene TRGJP1. This CDR3 comprises 13 residues. V was clipped by 5 bases and J by 4 bases; unmatched bases: 4. Germline CDR1 and CDR2: VENAVY and YDSYNSRV. CDR3 coding DNA: TGTGCCACCTGGGTGCTCACTGGTTGGTTCAAGATATTT. Its protein product is CATWVLTGWFKIF.

This clone showed up just a few times. At the DNA level, this CDR3 is encoded by other sequences in the same sample as well. The chain carries TRGV2 and TRGJ1 or TRGJ2. Germline V gene lookup returns CDR1 EGSNGY and CDR2 YDSYNSKV. The CDR3 sequence is 11 residues long. J gave up 11 bases and V 4 bases, and 8 bases lay outside the gene matches. CDR3 region: CATWDGKEKLF. The CDR3 DNA follows: TGTGCCACCTGGGATGGGAAAGAGAAACTCTTT.

This clone is termed medium-sized. The genes are TRGV8 and TRGJ1 or TRGJ2. This CDR3 contains 12 residues. The V gene end was trimmed by 3 bases and the J gene end by 3 bases; junction bases not matched to a gene: 2. The germline V gene has CDR1 VENAVY and CDR2 YDSYNSRV. The CDR3 protein is CATWDFYYKKLF. The CDR3 nucleotides read TGTGCCACCTGGGATTTTTATTATAAGAAACTCTTT.

The rearrangement joins TRGV2 to TRGJP2. After removal of 0 bases from V and 5 bases from J, the junction contained 9 bases not matched to a gene. In germline, CDR1 is EGSNGY, CDR2 YDSYNSKV. The length of the CDR3 is 16 residues. The CDR3 sequence is CATWDGPRWSDWIKTF. CDR3 nucleotides: TGTGCCACCTGGGACGGGCCGCGGTGGAGTGATTGGATCAAGACGTTT.